A selection of T cell receptor beta chains follows, all from one sample in a study of T cell responses to AZD1222 COVID-19 vaccine. Data came from immunoSEQ multiplex PCR; TCRdb stores just in-frame clones and leaves some out. The sample carries roughly 130,000 clones, about 90% recorded once. Sequences were derived from peripheral blood, sampled 28 days after the second dose of the MenACWY control vaccine. These receptors were taken from an adult who received the MenACWY meningococcal vaccine as a control. Each CDR3 is given with its conserved first and last residue. The D gene is left open where the match is weak. Size is stated for part of the rows, as once, few or many counts, or as a class when the clone is expanded.

D gene	V gene	J gene	clone size	CDR3 protein	CDR3 DNA
-	TRBV6-1	TRBJ1-3	-	CASSEMAGNTIYF	TGTGCCAGCAGTGAGATGGCTGGAAACACCATATATTTT
-	TRBV19	TRBJ2-2	-	CASSIEGRNTGELFF	TGTGCCAGTAGTATAGAGGGCAGGAACACCGGGGAGCTGTTTTTT
TRBD1	TRBV6-5	TRBJ2-5	-	CASSSGGAETQYF	TGTGCCAGCAGTTCAGGGGGCGCAGAGACCCAGTACTTC
TRBD1	TRBV19	TRBJ1-5	-	CASSTTTGVGSNQPQHF	TGTGCCAGTAGTACAACGACAGGGGTAGGGAGCAATCAGCCCCAGCATTTT
-	TRBV5-5	TRBJ1-2	-	CASSFGDGYGYTF	TGTGCCAGCAGCTTCGGGGACGGCTATGGCTACACCTTC
-	TRBV9	TRBJ1-5	once	CASSPGNNQPQHF	TGTGCCAGCAGCCCAGGAAACAATCAGCCCCAGCATTTT
-	TRBV7-3	TRBJ1-3	-	CASSLSPPGSGNTIYF	TGTGCCAGCAGCTTATCGCCCCCCGGCTCTGGAAACACCATATATTTT
-	TRBV2	TRBJ1-5	once	CASSAQGKDQPQHF	TGTGCCAGCAGTGCCCAGGGAAAAGATCAGCCCCAGCATTTT
-	TRBV5-1	TRBJ2-2	-	CASSLARDTGELFF	TGCGCCAGCAGCTTGGCCAGAGACACCGGGGAGCTGTTTTTT
-	TRBV7-9	TRBJ1-4	-	CASSPRENEKLFF	TGTGCCAGCAGCCCGCGGGAGAATGAAAAACTGTTTTTT
TRBD1	TRBV19	TRBJ1-4	-	CASNTDRARSNEKLFF	TGTGCCAGTAACACCGACAGGGCCCGCTCTAATGAAAAACTGTTTTTT
TRBD1	TRBV6-5	TRBJ2-5	-	CASSASATGDETQYF	TGTGCCAGCAGCGCCTCCGCGACAGGGGATGAGACCCAGTACTTC
-	TRBV28	TRBJ1-5	once	CASSSSQPQHF	TGTGCCAGCAGTAGTAGTCAGCCCCAGCATTTT
TRBD2	TRBV3-1/TRBV3-2	TRBJ2-7	-	CASSPSYRVAGVQDEQYF	TGTGCCAGCAGCCCCTCCTACCGGGTAGCGGGAGTCCAGGACGAGCAGTACTTC
-	TRBV9	TRBJ1-1	-	CASSPFGGAGVVTEAFF	TGTGCCAGCAGCCCCTTCGGGGGGGCTGGGGTCGTCACTGAAGCTTTCTTT
TRBD1	TRBV19	TRBJ2-4	once	CASNNLQGAKNIQYF	TGTGCCAGTAACAATCTACAGGGGGCCAAAAACATTCAGTACTTC
-	TRBV12-1	TRBJ2-6	-	CASSPSGRAGANVLTF	TGTGCCAGCAGTCCTAGCGGGAGGGCTGGGGCCAACGTCCTGACTTTC
-	TRBV11-2	TRBJ2-1	-	CASSSIDGGGRNNEQFF	TGTGCCAGCAGCTCTATAGATGGGGGGGGCCGGAACAATGAGCAGTTCTTC
-	TRBV28	TRBJ2-6	-	CASSFSGSGANVLTF	TGTGCCAGCAGTTTTTCCGGCTCTGGGGCCAACGTCCTGACTTTC
-	TRBV7-6	TRBJ1-5	-	CASSSQDDQPQHF	TGTGCCAGCAGCTCTCAGGATGATCAGCCCCAGCATTTT
-	TRBV10-3	TRBJ2-7	-	CAISYRNEQYF	TGTGCCATCAGCTACAGAAACGAGCAGTACTTC
TRBD1	TRBV18	TRBJ2-2	-	CASSPRTGGESGELFF	TGTGCCAGCTCACCCAGGACAGGGGGCGAGAGCGGGGAGCTGTTTTTT
-	TRBV14	TRBJ1-6	-	CASSQEGVSYNSPLHF	TGTGCCAGCAGCCAAGAAGGAGTTAGTTATAATTCACCCCTCCACTTT
TRBD2	TRBV3-1/TRBV3-2	TRBJ2-1	-	CASSQVSGAYNEQFF	TGTGCCAGCAGCCAAGTTAGCGGGGCTTACAATGAGCAGTTCTTC
-	TRBV3-1/TRBV3-2	TRBJ2-7	-	CASSQDGSGRGSMYF	TGTGCCAGCAGCCAAGACGGTTCCGGCAGGGGATCTATGTACTTC
-	TRBV29-1	TRBJ1-4	-	CSVDAGANEKLFF	TGCAGCGTTGATGCAGGGGCTAATGAAAAACTGTTTTTT
-	TRBV27	TRBJ1-4	-	CASSLDGLPGEKLFF	TGTGCCAGCAGTTTAGATGGGCTCCCGGGGGAAAAACTGTTTTTT
TRBD1	TRBV5-1	TRBJ1-5	-	CASSSGTGGRQPQHF	TGCGCCAGCAGCTCCGGGACAGGTGGCAGGCAGCCCCAGCATTTT
-	TRBV7-2	TRBJ1-5	-	CASSFEGSQPQHF	TGTGCCAGCAGCTTTGAAGGATCTCAGCCCCAGCATTTT
-	TRBV7-3	TRBJ1-1	few	CASSPRGGTEAFF	TGTGCCAGCAGCCCGAGAGGGGGCACTGAAGCTTTCTTT
-	TRBV3-1/TRBV3-2	TRBJ1-1	once	CASSIRESNTEAFF	TGTGCCAGCAGCATCAGAGAGTCTAACACTGAAGCTTTCTTT
-	TRBV4-3	TRBJ1-6	-	CASSQVLAGPANSPLHF	TGCGCCAGCAGCCAAGTTTTGGCGGGGCCTGCGAATTCACCCCTCCACTTT
-	TRBV4-3	TRBJ1-4	-	CASSPAGRDEKLFF	TGCGCCAGCAGCCCCGCGGGCCGGGATGAAAAACTGTTTTTT
-	TRBV13	TRBJ1-2	-	CASSLDSGRDYGYTF	TGTGCCAGCAGCTTAGATTCGGGAAGGGACTATGGCTACACCTTC
-	TRBV12-1	TRBJ2-1	-	CASSSRLAGAHEQFF	TGTGCCAGCAGCTCGCGACTAGCGGGAGCACATGAGCAGTTCTTC
TRBD2	TRBV9	TRBJ2-3	-	CASSDESAGGPADTQYF	TGTGCCAGCAGTGACGAGTCAGCGGGGGGGCCTGCAGATACGCAGTATTTT
-	TRBV20-1	TRBJ1-2	-	CSASGAFGYGYTF	TGCAGTGCTAGTGGGGCATTTGGCTATGGCTACACCTTC
-	TRBV6-5	TRBJ1-2	-	CASSHRGETSYGYTF	TGTGCCAGCAGCCACCGGGGGGAGACTAGTTATGGCTACACCTTC
-	TRBV25-1	TRBJ1-5	-	CASSGGIYNQPQHF	TGTGCCAGCAGTGGCGGGATCTACAATCAGCCCCAGCATTTT
TRBD1	TRBV6-5	TRBJ2-7	-	CASRGTGVRTYEQYF	TGTGCCAGCAGGGGGACAGGGGTTAGAACCTACGAGCAGTACTTC
TRBD2	TRBV6-5	TRBJ2-1	-	CASSRQRGELEQFF	TGTGCCAGCAGCAGACAGCGGGGGGAGCTTGAGCAGTTCTTC
TRBD1	TRBV10-3	TRBJ1-2	once	CAIRGQGIGYGYTF	TGTGCCATCAGGGGACAGGGGATCGGCTATGGCTACACCTTC
TRBD2	TRBV19	TRBJ2-5	-	CASSDRTSGGGFQETQYF	TGTGCCAGTAGTGACCGGACTAGCGGGGGGGGATTCCAAGAGACCCAGTACTTC
-	TRBV4-3	TRBJ1-2	-	CASSQDFGSYGYTF	TGCGCCAGCAGCCAAGATTTCGGGAGCTATGGCTACACCTTC
TRBD1	TRBV5-3	TRBJ1-1	-	CARSLGQVKAFF	TGTGCCAGAAGCCTGGGACAGGTAAAAGCTTTCTTT
TRBD2	TRBV19	TRBJ2-3	-	CASSTSVAGEGTDTQYF	TGTGCCAGTAGTACCTCGGTAGCGGGAGAAGGCACAGATACGCAGTATTTT
-	TRBV11-2	TRBJ1-4	-	CASSFGRVEEKLFF	TGTGCCAGCAGCTTTGGTCGGGTTGAGGAAAAACTGTTTTTT
-	TRBV6-5	TRBJ2-5	-	CASSRTGGETQYF	TGTGCCAGCAGTCGGACTGGGGGGGAGACCCAGTACTTC